The entry below gives a single T cell receptor beta chain sequence along with its context. What it recognizes is unknown. Assay used: immunoSEQ multiplex PCR; TCRdb lists only in-frame clones, some missing. In the table there are under 50,000 clones, around 87% of which are singletons. The sample originates from a study of T cells in localized non-small cell lung cancer. Overall study findings and caveats: Increased T cell density in blood showed an association with longer overall survival. Out of the top 100 tumor clones, a median approximately 57 were seen in adjacent lung. Uninvolved adjacent lung had the highest recorded T cell clonality, with tumor below it.

The V gene lost 2 bases and the J gene lost 3 bases, with 14 bases spanning the gap. There are 16 residues in the CDR3. In germline, CDR1 is MNHEY, CDR2 SVGAGI. V gene TRBV6-5 combines with J gene TRBJ1-3; no clear D. The TCR comes from a man aged 40 to 70 with stage II lung adenocarcinoma. This specimen consisted of PBMCs, obtained before any cancer treatment. The CDR3 nucleotides are TGTGCCAGCAGTTACGAACCCGGCGAGCTTGGAAACACCATATATTTT. Protein: CASSYEPGELGNTIYF.